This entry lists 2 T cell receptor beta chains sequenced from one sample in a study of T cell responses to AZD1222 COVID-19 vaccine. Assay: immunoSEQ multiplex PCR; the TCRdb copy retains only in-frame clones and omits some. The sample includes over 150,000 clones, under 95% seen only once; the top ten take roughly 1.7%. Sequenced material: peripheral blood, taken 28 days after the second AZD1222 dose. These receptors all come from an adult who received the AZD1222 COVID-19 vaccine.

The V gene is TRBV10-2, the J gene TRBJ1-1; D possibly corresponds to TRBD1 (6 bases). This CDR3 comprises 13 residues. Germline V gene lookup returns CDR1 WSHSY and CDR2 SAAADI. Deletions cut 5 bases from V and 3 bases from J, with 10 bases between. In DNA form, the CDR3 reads TGCGCCAGCAGTATAAGGGGGGACACTGAAGCTTTCTTT. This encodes CASSIRGDTEAFF.

CDR3 DNA sequence: TGTGCCAGCAGCGTGGTTAGCGGGGGGACAGATACGCAGTATTTT. This sequence encodes CASSVVSGGTDTQYF. The chain carries TRBV9 and TRBJ2-3; 10 bases fit TRBD2. Germline V gene data show CDR1 as SGDLS and CDR2 as YYNGEE. The CDR3 has 15 residues. The junction had 3 bases not matched to a gene; V was cut back by 2 bases and J by 3 bases.